A single sample is the source of the 30 T cell receptor beta chains below, sequenced in a study of response to subunit inactivated influenza vaccine. TCRdb ran MiXCR on the RT-PCR reads and lists one entry per CDR3 protein. The sample lists 650,000 to 800,000 distinct CDR3 sequences, about 15% seen once, with 5.5% to 7% in the top ten. Source: PBMCs from blood, taken approximately 15 days before vaccination. These receptors all stem from a middle-aged man who received an inactivated influenza vaccine.

The chain combines TRBV15 with TRBJ2-1; tentatively, D is TRBD1 (7 bases). The CDR3 length is 16 residues. CDR1 is LNHNV, CDR2 YYDKDF, per germline (reference sequence). V gave up 0 bases and J gave up 10 bases, with 19 bases separating them. CDR3 nucleotide sequence: TGTGCCACCAGCAGAGAGGGCAGGGGGGTTACGGAGGAGCAGTTCTTC. This sequence encodes CATSREGRGVTEEQFF.

This clonotype has only a few counts. The rearrangement joins TRBV4-2 to TRBJ2-7; either TRBD1 or TRBD2 may supply D (7 bases each). CDR3 length: 18 residues. V was shortened by 0 bases and J by 5 bases, with 23 bases between the two germline ends. CDR1 and CDR2 from the germline V gene are LGHNA and YNFKEQ. CDR3 bases: TGTGCCAGCAGCCAAGATACGAGCGGGACAGCCACCCCTGACGAGCAGTACTTC. The encoded protein is CASSQDTSGTATPDEQYF.

The chain employs TRBV25-1 and TRBJ2-7; D ambiguous. CDR1 and CDR2 (germline): MGHDK, SYGVNS. Trimming took off 9 bases at V and 0 bases at J, with 9 bases between the two ends. There are 12 residues in the CDR3. The CDR3 region is CASGLSSYEQYF. In nucleotides, the CDR3 is TGTGCCAGTGGGCTTTCCTCCTACGAGCAGTACTTC.

This clonotype was recorded at least ten times. The chain has TRBV6-2 or TRBV6-3 and TRBJ2-7; 8 bases line up with TRBD1. Losses at the gene ends were 4 bases for V and 3 bases for J; bases not matched to a gene: 5. This CDR3 spans 14 amino acids. The germline V gene has CDR1 MNHEY and CDR2 SVGEGT. The DNA of the CDR3 is TGTGCCAGCAGTTTGGACAGGGTAGGCTACGAGCAGTACTTC. This codes for CASSLDRVGYEQYF.

This clonotype was seen a few times. The rearrangement uses TRBV18 and TRBJ1-2; 7 bases map to TRBD1. V was pared by 0 bases and J by 0 bases, with 7 bases of the junction left unmatched. The CDR3 spans 17 residues. Germline loops: CDR1 KGHSH, CDR2 LQKENI. CDR3 nucleotides: TGTGCCAGCTCACCACCGCCCGGGACAGAAGCTAACTATGGCTACACCTTC. Its translation: CASSPPPGTEANYGYTF.

The chain employs TRBV4-2 and TRBJ1-1, with a possible D match to TRBD1 (6 bases). Germline lookup yields CDR1 LGHNA and CDR2 YNFKEQ. This CDR3 contains 15 residues. V was shortened by 1 base and J by 4 bases, with 13 bases between the two germline ends. The DNA for the CDR3 is TGTGCCAGCAGCCAAGCATACAGGGCGGGCACTGAAGCTTTCTTT. This translates into CASSQAYRAGTEAFF.

This clonotype came up a few times. The chain recombines TRBV5-1 with TRBJ2-3, with D perhaps matching TRBD2 (5 bases). Germline loops: CDR1 SGHRS, CDR2 YFSETQ. Trimming shortened V by 2 bases and J by 4 bases, and 11 bases separated the two germline ends. The CDR3 runs 14 residues. This chain's CDR3 is CASSFTSFPDTQYF. CDR3 coding DNA: TGCGCCAGCAGCTTTACTAGTTTCCCAGATACGCAGTATTTT. The variable domain in full, completed from reference TRBV5-1 and TRBJ2-3, reads KAGVTQTPRYLIKTRGQQVTLSCSPISGHRSVSWYQQTPGQGLQFLFEYFSETQRNKGNFPGRFSGRQFSNSRSEMNVSTLELGDSALYLCASSFTSFPDTQYFGPGTRLTVL.

The gene calls are TRBV7-2 and TRBJ2-7; D not resolved. The germline V and J ends were trimmed by 3 bases and 3 bases, with 9 bases remaining between them. Germline V gives CDR1 SGHTA, CDR2 FQGNSA. The CDR3 sequence is 13 residues long. CDR3 DNA sequence: TGTGCCAGCAGCTTTTTACAGAACTACGAGCAGTACTTC. This translates into CASSFLQNYEQYF.

This clonotype has just a few counts. The chain is built from TRBV6-2 or TRBV6-3 and TRBJ2-7; D remains unclear. V lost 4 bases, J lost 5 bases, and 15 bases lay in between. The CDR3 runs 14 residues. Germline-derived CDR1 and CDR2 are MNHEY and SVGEGT. CDR3 sequence: CASSSPGIFHEQYF. The DNA of the CDR3 is TGTGCCAGCAGTTCCCCAGGTATCTTCCACGAGCAGTACTTC.

The V call is TRBV6-1, the J call TRBJ1-2; D is possibly TRBD1 (6 bases). CDR1 and CDR2 (germline): MNHNS, SASEGT. Trimming left V 5 bases short and J 4 bases short, with 14 bases between. This CDR3 comprises 14 residues. The CDR3 sequence is CASSPQGWIYGYTF. For the CDR3, the DNA is TGTGCCAGCAGTCCCCAGGGGTGGATCTATGGCTACACCTTC.

In DNA form, the CDR3 reads TGTGCCAGCAACTCCGGGACTCATCAAGAGACCCAGTACTTC. It translates to CASNSGTHQETQYF. V is TRBV13 and J is TRBJ2-5; a possible D gene is TRBD2 (6 bases). Trimming pared 7 bases from V and 2 bases from J, leaving 14 bases between. The CDR3 has 14 residues. Germline loops: CDR1 PRHDT, CDR2 FYEKMQ (reference sequence).

This clonotype was seen a handful of times. The chain joins TRBV6-5 to TRBJ2-7; possibly TRBD1 or TRBD2 for D (5 bases each). There are 16 residues in the CDR3. V lost 0 bases, J lost 2 bases, and 14 bases lay in between. CDR1 is MNHEY and CDR2 is SVGAGI in the germline V gene. CDR3 sequence reads: CASSYSRVRGPYEQYF. The CDR3 coding sequence is TGTGCCAGCAGTTACTCGAGGGTCCGGGGCCCCTACGAGCAGTACTTC.

This clonotype was detected only a few times. J is TRBJ1-4 and V is TRBV21-1; the table's D call of TRBD1 was not tested on the DNA. TRBV21-1 has pseudogene status. The CDR3 sequence is 14 residues long. This CDR3 is CASSKGQGIEKLFF. CDR3 bases: TGTGCCAGCAGCAAGGGACAGGGAATTGAAAAACTGTTTTTT.

The chain links TRBV6-2 or TRBV6-3 to TRBJ2-7; 8 nucleotides agree with TRBD2. V was clipped by 7 bases and J by 5 bases; unmatched bases: 19. Germline V lookup: CDR1 MNHEY, CDR2 SVGEGT. The CDR3 spans 17 residues. The CDR3 bases are TGTGCCAGCACCTCAGGAAAGGGACTAGTACGTTTCCACGAGCAGTACTTC. Translating it yields CASTSGKGLVRFHEQYF.

CDR3 amino acids: CASSKGTPGVTEAFF. CDR3 sequence (DNA): TGTGCCAGCAGCAAGGGGACCCCGGGTGTCACTGAAGCTTTCTTT. The chain joins TRBV9 to TRBJ1-1; tentative D call: TRBD1 (5 bases). V was cut by 4 bases and J by 4 bases, with 17 bases left in between. Germline V gives CDR1 SGDLS, CDR2 YYNGEE. This CDR3 region has 15 residues.

The chain combines TRBV28 with TRBJ2-7; tentative D call: TRBD2 (7 bases). This CDR3 contains 15 residues. From germline, CDR1 is MDHEN and CDR2 SYDVKM. V lost 6 bases and J 0 bases, leaving 15 bases between the germline ends. The CDR3 is CASRLGGGLSYEQYF. CDR3 DNA: TGTGCCAGCAGGTTGGGGGGGGGGCTCTCCTACGAGCAGTACTTC.

This clonotype was counted many times. The gene calls are TRBV5-1 and TRBJ2-3; 14 nucleotides line up with TRBD2. V shed 3 bases, J shed 6 bases, and the junction held 12 bases outside the gene matches. This CDR3 has 18 residues. Germline CDR1 and CDR2: SGHRS and YFSETQ. The DNA of the CDR3 is TGCGCCAGCAGCTCTCTCGGGACTAGCGGGGGTCAAGGGGATACGCAGTATTTT. It specifies CASSSLGTSGGQGDTQYF.

In this sample, this clonotype turned up a few times. The chain couples TRBV5-1 to TRBJ2-5; 8 bases agree with TRBD1. Germline V gene data show CDR1 as SGHRS and CDR2 as YFSETQ. Germline trimming cut 1 base from V and 5 bases from J; bases unmatched to any gene: 10. This CDR3 spans 16 amino acids. This CDR3 reads CASSLSVAGGAETQYF. The DNA for the CDR3 is TGCGCCAGCAGCTTGAGCGTTGCAGGGGGCGCGGAGACCCAGTACTTC.

This clonotype was observed a few times. The rearrangement links TRBV20-1 to TRBJ2-1, with 14 bases matching TRBD2. The CDR3 is 16 residues long. Unmatched junction bases numbered 6, after V lost 6 bases and J lost 2 bases. Per the germline V gene, CDR1 is DFQATT and CDR2 is SNEGSKA (reference sequence). The DNA for the CDR3 is TGCAGTGCCCACGGACTAGCGGGAGGCCCCTACAATGAGCAGTTCTTC. As protein: CSAHGLAGGPYNEQFF.

A remark on this clonotype: A read error may account for a junction end that differs from germline. This chain connects TRBV20-1 to TRBJ2-3; 8 nucleotides match TRBD1. Per the germline V gene, CDR1 is DFQATT and CDR2 is SNEGSKA (reference sequence). CDR3 length: 17 residues. The CDR3 sequence is CCARGGGQGALSDTQYF. CDR3 DNA sequence: TGCTGTGCTAGAGGAGGGGGGCAGGGGGCGCTTTCAGATACGCAGTATTTT.

This clonotype was observed a few times. The V gene is TRBV5-1, the J gene TRBJ2-5; TRBD2 aligns across 7 bases. In germline, CDR1 is SGHRS, CDR2 YFSETQ. CDR3 length: 15 amino acids. V lost 3 bases to trimming and J lost 5 bases; unmatched junction nucleotides: 10. The CDR3 here is CASSWEGSPAETQYF. The DNA for the CDR3 is TGCGCCAGCAGCTGGGAGGGCTCGCCCGCGGAGACCCAGTACTTC. The variable domain in full, completed from reference TRBV5-1 and TRBJ2-5, reads KAGVTQTPRYLIKTRGQQVTLSCSPISGHRSVSWYQQTPGQGLQFLFEYFSETQRNKGNFPGRFSGRQFSNSRSEMNVSTLELGDSALYLCASSWEGSPAETQYFGPGTRLLVL.

V is TRBV20-1 and J is TRBJ2-2, with D possibly called TRBD1 or TRBD2 (5 bases each). CDR3 length: 16 amino acids. The germline V and J ends were trimmed by 0 bases and 3 bases, with 14 bases remaining between them. CDR1 is DFQATT and CDR2 is SNEGSKA in the germline V gene (reference sequence). Here the CDR3 DNA reads TGCAGTGCTAGAGATTTCCGAAGAGGGGACACCGGGGAGCTGTTTTTT. It encodes CSARDFRRGDTGELFF.

In this sample, this clonotype turned up many times. V usage is TRBV27 and J usage is TRBJ2-7, with D possibly matching TRBD2 (5 bases). Deletions cut 0 bases from V and 2 bases from J, with 5 bases between. Germline assignment: CDR1 MNHEY and CDR2 SMNVEV (reference sequence). This CDR3 is built from 13 residues. Here the CDR3 DNA reads TGTGCCAGCAGTTTATCACTAGCCTACGAGCAGTACTTC. It encodes CASSLSLAYEQYF.

In its sample, this clonotype was seen a few times. The rearrangement uses TRBV28 and TRBJ2-2; unclear D gene. The CDR3 totals 18 residues. Germline V gene sequence: CDR1 MDHEN, CDR2 SYDVKM. Deletions cut 3 bases from V and 2 bases from J, with 19 bases between. CDR3 sequence reads: CASSFLHLRRLNTGELFF. The CDR3 DNA reads TGTGCCAGCAGTTTTCTGCACCTCCGACGGCTTAACACCGGGGAGCTGTTTTTT.

V and J are TRBV5-1 and TRBJ1-1; tentative D call: TRBD1 (5 bases). V dropped 4 bases and J dropped 4 bases, with 17 bases sitting between them. Germline values: CDR1 SGHRS, CDR2 YFSETQ. CDR3 length: 15 residues. The CDR3 sequence: CASSPGQGGATEAFF. The CDR3 DNA sequence: TGCGCCAGCAGCCCGGGCCAGGGTGGGGCCACTGAAGCTTTCTTT.

This clonotype was observed a handful of times. The V gene is TRBV28, the J gene TRBJ2-5, with a tentative D call TRBD1 (5 bases). Germline loops: CDR1 MDHEN, CDR2 SYDVKM. With 7 bases removed from V and 7 bases from J, the gap between germline ends came to 13 bases. CDR3 length equals 12 residues. CDR3: CASISTARTQYF. CDR3 in DNA: TGTGCCAGCATCTCGACAGCCAGGACCCAGTACTTC.

The rearrangement joins TRBV5-1 to TRBJ2-5; D could derive from TRBD1 or TRBD2 (7 bases each). Germline V lookup: CDR1 SGHRS, CDR2 YFSETQ. V lost 3 bases to trimming and J lost 5 bases, with 20 bases between them. The CDR3 contains 16 residues. As DNA, the CDR3 is TGCGCCAGCAGCTGGCGGGGAGGGGGCACTTCGGAGACCCAGTACTTC. Its protein product is CASSWRGGGTSETQYF.

The table lists this clonotype with a few counts. The chain uses TRBV6-5 and TRBJ1-2; D is undetermined. CDR1 and CDR2 (germline): MNHEY, SVGAGI. V was clipped by 2 bases and J by 0 bases, with 10 bases between them. CDR3 length: 15 amino acids. The CDR3 reads CASSYAPRSNYGYTF. CDR3 sequence (DNA): TGTGCCAGCAGTTACGCCCCACGGTCTAACTATGGCTACACCTTC.

This chain connects TRBV18 to TRBJ2-3; TRBD1 matches 8 bases. Trimming cost V 3 bases and J 4 bases; bases outside gene matches: 3. There are 14 residues in the CDR3. CDR1 and CDR2 from the germline V gene are KGHSH and LQKENI. The chain's CDR3 is CASSPPGGPDTQYF. CDR3 DNA: TGTGCCAGCTCACCTCCAGGGGGCCCAGATACGCAGTATTTT.

This clonotype was counted a few times. The V gene is TRBV4-2, the J gene TRBJ2-7, with D perhaps TRBD2 (5 bases). This CDR3 region has 16 residues. Between the trimmed V and J ends, which lost 0 bases and 6 bases, there was a span of 18 bases. Per germline, CDR1 LGHNA and CDR2 YNFKEQ. As DNA, the CDR3 is TGTGCCAGCAGCCAAGATGGAGGAGGACCCCTGGGCGAGCAGTACTTC. This encodes CASSQDGGGPLGEQYF.